The 3 T cell receptor beta chains below all came from one sample that was sequenced in a study of blood T cell repertoires in COVID-19. The repertoire was sequenced with immunoSEQ multiplex PCR; TCRdb's copy has only in-frame clones and lacks some. In the table there are under 200,000 clones, roughly 81% of which are singletons. The sequenced sample was peripheral blood. The source of these receptors is a woman older than 75 with acute or convalescent COVID-19.

This clone has a handful of counts. V gene TRBV5-1 combines with J gene TRBJ1-5; TRBD1 matches 7 bases. Unmatched junction bases numbered 3, after V lost 6 bases and J lost 0 bases. This CDR3 spans 14 amino acids. Germline CDR1 is SGHRS and CDR2 is YFSETQ. Here the CDR3 reads CASTQGDSNQPQHF. The CDR3 coding sequence is TGCGCCAGCACCCAGGGGGATAGCAATCAGCCCCAGCATTTT.

This sequence joins TRBV27 and TRBJ2-1, with a weak D call TRBD1 (6 bases). CDR1 and CDR2 from the germline V gene are MNHEY and SMNVEV (reference sequence). The CDR3 sequence is 17 residues long. Trimming shortened V by 1 base and J by 7 bases, and 20 bases separated the two germline ends. As DNA, the CDR3 is TGTGCCAGCAGTTTATTGGCGGACAGCACCCGAAGTAATGAGCAGTTCTTC. Protein: CASSLLADSTRSNEQFF.

The CDR3 loop reads CASSYMRQGPYNEQFF. Here the CDR3 DNA reads TGTGCCAGCAGTTACATGCGACAGGGACCGTACAATGAGCAGTTCTTC. V usage is TRBV6-2 or TRBV6-3 and J usage is TRBJ2-1; 7 bases align to TRBD1. CDR3 length: 16 amino acids. Trimming removed 2 bases from V and 4 bases from J; junction bases left unmatched: 8. Germline V lookup: CDR1 MNHEY, CDR2 SVGEGT.